In this sample, the clone carrying this T cell receptor beta chain turned up many times. Its antigen is not known. TCRdb processed the 5' RACE reads anew with MiXCR; each CDR3 protein has one entry. The table shows 200,000 to 300,000 distinct CDR3 sequences, with about 3.5% occurring only once. The data derive from a study of T cells after yellow fever vaccination. Points from the study as a whole: Though weaker, the secondary response peaked faster, on day 5 versus 15.

There are 13 residues in the CDR3. V lost 4 bases to trimming and J lost 5 bases, with 8 bases between them. Germline CDR1 and CDR2: SGHTA and FQGNSA. This clonotype originated in a man aged 18 to 29 who received the YFV17D yellow fever vaccine. The chain employs TRBV7-2 and TRBJ2-2; D is unclear. Sequencing used PBMCs, obtained 15 days after the yellow fever booster vaccination. CDR3 nucleotides: TGTGCCAGCAGCTCAGCGAGGACCGGGGAGCTGTTTTTT. It encodes CASSSARTGELFF.